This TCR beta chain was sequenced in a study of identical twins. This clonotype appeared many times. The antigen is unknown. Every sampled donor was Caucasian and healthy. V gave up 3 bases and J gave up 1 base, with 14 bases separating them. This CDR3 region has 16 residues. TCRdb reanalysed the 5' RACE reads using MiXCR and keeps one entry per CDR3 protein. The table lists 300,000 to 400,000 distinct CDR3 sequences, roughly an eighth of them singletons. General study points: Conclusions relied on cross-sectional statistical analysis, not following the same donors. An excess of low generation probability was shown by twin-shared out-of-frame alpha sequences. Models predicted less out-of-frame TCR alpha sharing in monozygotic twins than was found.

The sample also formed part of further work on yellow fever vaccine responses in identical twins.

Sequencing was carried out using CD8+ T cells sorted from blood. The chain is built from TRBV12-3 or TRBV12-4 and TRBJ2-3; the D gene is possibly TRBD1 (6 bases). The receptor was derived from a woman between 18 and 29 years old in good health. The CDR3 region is CASSLEDRLGTDTQYF. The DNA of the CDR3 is TGTGCCAGCAGTTTGGAAGACAGGTTGGGCACAGATACGCAGTATTTT.